This T cell receptor beta chain is drawn from a study of shared clonotypes between healthy human individuals. Study-wide points: The represented genetic and exposure-history diversity was limited by the small number of donors.

Unsorted PBMC contributed approximately 270 ng DNA, roughly 30,000 T cell genomes, to each replicate PCR. Ten immunoSEQ deep assay plates were used to sequence the DNA of unsorted PBMCs. Clones were read by immunoSEQ multiplex PCR, and TCRdb kept only the in-frame ones, dropping some. This table holds some 510,000 clones, around 74% found once. CDR1 SGHRS and CDR2 YFSETQ come from the germline V gene. This CDR3 is 14 amino acids long. After removal of 4 bases from V and 1 base from J, the junction contained 5 bases not matched to a gene. In the case of this clone: Its antigen is unknown.

The sequence was collected from a woman between 35 and 50 years old in good health. Some clones in this sample may be carry-over from other donors' samples. The V and J genes are TRBV5-1 and TRBJ2-7; 7 bases line up with TRBD1. What was sequenced was PBMCs. This chain's CDR3 is CASSPGTVSYEQYF. The DNA for the CDR3 is TGCGCCAGCAGCCCCGGGACAGTTTCCTACGAGCAGTACTTC.